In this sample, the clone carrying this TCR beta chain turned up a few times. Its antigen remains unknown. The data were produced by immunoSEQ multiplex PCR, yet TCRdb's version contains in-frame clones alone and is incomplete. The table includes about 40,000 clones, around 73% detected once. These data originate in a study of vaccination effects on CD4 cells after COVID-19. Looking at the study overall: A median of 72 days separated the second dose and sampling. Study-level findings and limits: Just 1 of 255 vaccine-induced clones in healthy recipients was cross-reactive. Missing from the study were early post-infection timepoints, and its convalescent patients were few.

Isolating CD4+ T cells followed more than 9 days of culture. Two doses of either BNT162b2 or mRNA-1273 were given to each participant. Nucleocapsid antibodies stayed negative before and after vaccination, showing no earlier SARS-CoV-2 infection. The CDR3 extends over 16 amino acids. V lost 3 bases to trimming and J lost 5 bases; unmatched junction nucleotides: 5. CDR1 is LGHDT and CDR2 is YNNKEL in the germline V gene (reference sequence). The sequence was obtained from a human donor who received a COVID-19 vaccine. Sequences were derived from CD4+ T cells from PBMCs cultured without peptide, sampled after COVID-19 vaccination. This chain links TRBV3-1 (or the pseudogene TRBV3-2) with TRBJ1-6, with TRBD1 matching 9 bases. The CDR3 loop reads CASSQWRDRDNSPLHF. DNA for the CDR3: TGTGCCAGCAGCCAGTGGCGGGACAGGGATAATTCACCCCTCCACTTT.